The 21 T cell receptor beta chains presented below share a single source sample, sequenced in a study of blood T cell repertoires in COVID-19. Assay: immunoSEQ multiplex PCR; the TCRdb copy retains only in-frame clones and omits some. The sample shows just under 150,000 clones, 85% to 90% of them seen only once. Material for sequencing was peripheral blood. These receptors were taken from a man aged 50-60 years who had recovered from COVID-19.

This CDR3 is CASSQERLEAFF. The CDR3 DNA is TGTGCCAGCAGCCAAGAGAGACTTGAAGCTTTCTTT. The rearrangement joins TRBV4-2 to TRBJ1-1; unclear D gene. The CDR3 extends over 12 amino acids. V lost 0 bases to trimming and J lost 7 bases, with 6 bases between them. Germline-derived CDR1 and CDR2 are LGHNA and YNFKEQ.

The J gene is TRBJ2-4, the V gene TRBV11-2, with D possibly TRBD2 on 5 matching bases. The length of the CDR3 is 14 residues. V lost 1 base to trimming and J lost 6 bases, with 10 bases between them. In germline, CDR1 is SGHAT, CDR2 FQNNGV. The CDR3 bases are TGTGCCAGCAGCTTAGGTACCGCGGGAAACATTCAGTACTTC. The encoded protein is CASSLGTAGNIQYF.

The chain couples TRBV3-1 (or the pseudogene TRBV3-2) to TRBJ1-4; tentatively, D is TRBD1 (6 bases). This CDR3 has 21 amino acids. V was cut by 4 bases and J by 0 bases, with 27 bases left in between. Germline assignment: CDR1 LGHDT and CDR2 YNNKEL (reference sequence). The CDR3 region is CASSRKALREGGAATNEKLFF. CDR3 DNA: TGTGCCAGCAGCCGAAAAGCCCTTCGGGAGGGGGGAGCTGCAACTAATGAAAAACTGTTTTTT.

The J gene is TRBJ2-2, the V gene TRBV9, with D possibly being TRBD2 (7 bases). V was clipped by 0 bases and J by 6 bases, with 15 bases between them. The CDR3 is 16 amino acids. Germline assignment: CDR1 SGDLS and CDR2 YYNGEE. CDR3 nucleotides: TGTGCCAGCAGCGTAGACGGTGGGGGGGCCCCCGGGGAGCTGTTTTTT. Translated, it gives CASSVDGGGAPGELFF.

Note on this clone: Within the sample, other DNA sequences also encode this same CDR3. J is TRBJ1-2 and V is TRBV3-1 (or the pseudogene TRBV3-2), with 8 positions matching TRBD1. This CDR3 is built from 14 residues. The germline V gene encodes CDR1 LGHDT and CDR2 YNNKEL (reference sequence). With V trimmed by 2 bases and J by 4 bases, 3 bases remained unmatched. CDR3 sequence (DNA): TGTGCCAGCAGCCAAAGACAGGGGTCCTATGGCTACACCTTC. This encodes CASSQRQGSYGYTF.

This clone was detected only a few times. The rearrangement joins TRBV6-5 to TRBJ2-7; no clear D. Germline-derived CDR1 and CDR2 are MNHEY and SVGAGI. Trimming cost V 0 bases and J 3 bases, with 9 bases left between them. This CDR3 contains 14 residues. CDR3 residues: CASSYSAPGYEQYF. The CDR3 DNA follows: TGTGCCAGCAGTTACTCGGCGCCGGGCTACGAGCAGTACTTC.

The rearrangement joins TRBV10-3 to TRBJ1-2, with unresolved D. This CDR3 is built from 11 residues. CDR1 is ENHRY, CDR2 SYGVKD, per germline. V lost 6 bases and J lost 8, with 10 bases in between. The CDR3 spells CAISGDWGYTF. For the CDR3, the DNA is TGTGCCATCAGCGGGGATTGGGGCTACACCTTC.

V is TRBV5-1 and J is TRBJ1-2; D is possibly TRBD1 (6 bases). V lost 0 bases to trimming and J lost 3 bases, with 15 bases between them. The germline V gene encodes CDR1 SGHRS and CDR2 YFSETQ. The CDR3 has 16 residues. The CDR3 is CASSLDLTGRDYGYTF. CDR3 coding DNA: TGCGCCAGCAGCTTGGACCTTACAGGGAGGGACTATGGCTACACCTTC.

This clone was seen only a few times. The V gene is TRBV6-5, the J gene TRBJ1-2, with D maybe TRBD1 (5 bases). The CDR3 extends over 13 amino acids. Trimming pared 5 bases from V and 2 bases from J, leaving 9 bases between. Germline V lookup: CDR1 MNHEY, CDR2 SVGAGI. This CDR3 reads CASSPDRNYGYTF. For the CDR3, the DNA is TGTGCCAGCAGTCCCGACAGAAACTATGGCTACACCTTC.

The chain uses TRBV12-5 and TRBJ1-3; no firm D call. V was trimmed by 6 bases and J by 0 bases, leaving 12 bases between them. In germline, CDR1 is LGHNT, CDR2 FRNRAP. The CDR3 covers 15 residues. The CDR3 bases are TGTGCTAGTGGACCCCCAGTCGTCTCTGGAAACACCATATATTTT. Its translation is CASGPPVVSGNTIYF.

The rearrangement uses TRBV21-1 and TRBJ1-1; the D call in the table, TRBD1, was not verified against the DNA. TRBV21-1 is reported as a pseudogene. This CDR3 has 18 residues. CDR3 protein: CASSPERGTGGPRTEAFF. In DNA form, the CDR3 reads TGTGCCAGCAGCCCAGAGCGGGGGACAGGGGGCCCTAGGACTGAAGCTTTCTTT.

The chain recombines TRBV5-6 with TRBJ1-2, with TRBD1 as a possible D gene (5 bases). The CDR3 runs 13 residues. V lost 9 bases and J 4 bases, leaving 16 bases between the germline ends. Germline CDR1 SGHDT, CDR2 YYEEEE. The CDR3 region is CATQKGRAYGYTF. The CDR3 DNA reads TGTGCCACACAAAAGGGGAGGGCCTATGGCTACACCTTC.

The chain uses TRBV3-1 (or the pseudogene TRBV3-2) and TRBJ1-2; 7 nucleotides match TRBD1. Germline values: CDR1 LGHDT, CDR2 YNNKEL (reference sequence). The CDR3 covers 14 residues. V was clipped by 3 bases and J by 7 bases; unmatched bases: 8. CDR3 sequence: CASSHHDRVGGYTF. The CDR3 DNA sequence: TGTGCCAGCAGCCACCACGACAGGGTGGGTGGCTACACCTTC.

The chain uses TRBV6-5 and TRBJ1-6; D is unclear. V lost 0 bases and J lost 13, with 13 bases in between. Germline loops: CDR1 MNHEY, CDR2 SVGAGI. CDR3 size: 14 residues. The CDR3 protein is CASSYSRTTAPLHF. CDR3 in DNA: TGTGCCAGCAGTTACTCGAGGACTACTGCGCCCCTCCACTTT.

The table lists this clone with a count of one. V usage is TRBV9 and J usage is TRBJ2-2, with TRBD2 as a possible D gene (6 bases). Germline lookup yields CDR1 SGDLS and CDR2 YYNGEE. CDR3 length equals 15 residues. Trimming stripped 2 bases from V and 5 bases from J, with 13 bases between. The CDR3 loop reads CASSVWGDRTGELFF. The CDR3 nucleotides are TGTGCCAGCAGCGTGTGGGGGGACCGAACCGGGGAGCTGTTTTTT. Filled out from reference TRBV9 and TRBJ2-2, the complete variable domain reads DSGVTQTPKHLITATGQRVTLRCSPRSGDLSVYWYQQSLDQGLQFLIQYYNGEERAKGNILERFSAQQFPDLHSELNLSSLELGDSALYFCASSVWGDRTGELFFGEGSRLTVL.

The J gene is TRBJ1-1, the V gene TRBV5-6, with 9 positions matching TRBD1. The germline gives CDR1 SGHDT, CDR2 YYEEEE. Losses at the gene ends were 3 bases for V and 11 bases for J; bases not matched to a gene: 5. The CDR3 length is 12 residues. CDR3 loop: CASSWTGDGAFF. The DNA of the CDR3 is TGTGCCAGCAGCTGGACAGGGGATGGGGCTTTCTTT.

This chain joins TRBV27 and TRBJ1-2; 8 bases match TRBD1. CDR3 size: 16 residues. Germline trimming cut 3 bases from V and 1 base from J; bases unmatched to any gene: 7. Germline V gene sequence: CDR1 MNHEY, CDR2 SMNVEV (reference sequence). CDR3 in DNA: TGTGCCAGCAGTTTTATCGGGACAGGAGATAACTATGGCTACACCTTC. Its translation is CASSFIGTGDNYGYTF.

J is TRBJ2-1 and V is TRBV5-1; 7 bases fit TRBD1. Per germline, CDR1 SGHRS and CDR2 YFSETQ. This CDR3 region has 15 residues. Trimming removed 6 bases from V and 6 bases from J; junction bases left unmatched: 12. For the CDR3, the DNA is TGCGCCAGCACCCGTTCGGGGACAGACCTCAATGAGCAGTTCTTC. Translation: CASTRSGTDLNEQFF.

The V gene is TRBV19, the J gene TRBJ2-1; 9 bases agree with TRBD1. The CDR3 covers 15 residues. Per the germline V gene, CDR1 is LNHDA and CDR2 is SQIVND (reference sequence). V was pared by 6 bases and J by 5 bases, with 8 bases of the junction left unmatched. CDR3 coding DNA: TGTGCCAGTAGAACCGGGACAGGGCTTCACAATGAGCAGTTCTTC. Its protein is CASRTGTGLHNEQFF.

This rearrangement joins TRBV9 to TRBJ2-5; D ambiguous. Trimming removed 3 bases at V and 1 base at J, with 7 bases between. Germline lookup yields CDR1 SGDLS and CDR2 YYNGEE. CDR3 length: 13 residues. CDR3 in DNA: TGTGCCAGCAGCGCGTCTCCCCAAGAGACCCAGTACTTC. Amino acids: CASSASPQETQYF.

This chain links TRBV25-1 with TRBJ2-7; 7 bases are a match to TRBD2. This CDR3 contains 15 residues. V lost 0 bases, J lost 5 bases, and 7 bases stayed unmatched. Germline V lookup: CDR1 MGHDK, CDR2 SYGVNS. The CDR3 protein is CASSEYVGGGDEQYF. The CDR3 coding sequence is TGTGCCAGCAGTGAATATGTGGGCGGGGGAGACGAGCAGTACTTC.